The present TCR beta chain was sequenced within a study of cytomegalovirus exposure and HLA in healthy donors. General study points: As a later analysis revealed, the rate of TCR association differed by HLA locus, with DRB1 most and HLA-C fewest. When analyzed later, a missense DCLRE1C variant was found to be linked to TCR beta V- and J-gene trimming.

Primers: 60 Vbeta forward and 13 Jbeta reverse. Measured with immunoSEQ multiplex PCR; TCRdb has only the in-frame clones, and not every one. The sample records about 85,000 clones, 60% to 80% being singletons. The V gene's germline CDR1 is SGDLS and CDR2 YYNGEE. This CDR3 comprises 14 residues. The V gene lost 0 bases and the J gene lost 5 bases, with 9 bases spanning the gap. Healthy bone marrow donors formed the donor group. Though probably carrying unrecorded immune exposures, donors were nominally healthy at sampling. About this clone: Its antigen remains unknown.

The source of this sequence is a boy aged 5-17 years in good health and CMV-seronegative. Sequencing input: PBMCs. The chain combines TRBV9 with TRBJ2-1, with D maybe TRBD1 (5 bases). CDR3 sequence (DNA): TGTGCCAGCAGCGTAGTGGTAGGGGACAATGAGCAGTTCTTC. Translated, it gives CASSVVVGDNEQFF.